The 15 T cell receptor beta chains below come from one sample, sequenced in a study of T cells in Graves' hyperthyroidism and ophthalmopathy. Amplified TCR beta CDR3 regions came from RNA transcripts. HTBI primers were used for first-round RT-PCR of the TCR CDR3. TCRdb reanalysed the multiplex PCR reads using MiXCR and keeps one entry per CDR3 protein. The repertoire holds about 420,000 distinct CDR3 sequences, with 15% to 18% as singletons. Sequencing used blood. All receptors derive from a young woman with Graves' hyperthyroidism.

This clonotype was seen ten or more times. This sequence joins TRBV2 and TRBJ1-1, with D hard to call. The length of the CDR3 is 8 residues. Germline V gene data show CDR1 as SNHLY and CDR2 as FYNNEI. V shed 8 bases and J shed 7 bases, with 2 bases lying between them. This chain's CDR3 is CASDEAFF. CDR3 nucleotide sequence: TGTGCCAGCGATGAAGCTTTCTTT.

This clonotype showed up many times. The J gene is TRBJ2-7, the V gene TRBV13; possibly TRBD2 for D (6 bases). The length of the CDR3 is 13 residues. Germline-derived CDR1 and CDR2 are PRHDT and FYEKMQ (reference sequence). Between the trimmed V and J ends, which lost 3 bases and 3 bases, there was a span of 9 bases. CDR3 DNA: TGTGCCAGCAGCTTCCGCGGGAACTACGAGCAGTACTTC. It yields the protein CASSFRGNYEQYF.

The V call is TRBV5-4, the J call TRBJ2-3; 8 nucleotides line up with TRBD1. J gave up 0 bases and V 0 bases, and 6 bases lay outside the gene matches. Germline V gives CDR1 SGHNT, CDR2 YYREEE (reference sequence). The CDR3 sequence is 17 residues long. CDR3 region: CASSLAQGARSTDTQYF. The CDR3 nucleotides are TGTGCCAGCAGCTTGGCGCAGGGGGCGCGAAGCACAGATACGCAGTATTTT.

Note on this clonotype: One end of the junction does not line up with germline, which may come from a read error. The genes are TRBV6-1 and TRBJ2-7; a weak D match, TRBD1 (6 bases). This CDR3 comprises 14 residues. Looked up from germline, CDR1 is MNHNS and CDR2 is SASEGT. CDR3 amino acids: CASSTRDKSYERYF. CDR3 nucleotide sequence: TGTGCCAGCAGTACCAGGGACAAGTCCTACGAGCGGTACTTC.

This chain uses TRBV20-1 with TRBJ2-3; TRBD2 matches at 8 bases. The CDR3 length is 14 residues. Germline lookup yields CDR1 DFQATT and CDR2 SNEGSKA (reference sequence). Trimming cost V 4 bases and J 4 bases; bases outside gene matches: 7. CDR3 residues: CSANPAGGADTQYF. The CDR3 DNA sequence: TGCAGTGCTAATCCCGCGGGGGGCGCAGATACGCAGTATTTT.

This clonotype has more than one count but fewer than ten. V is TRBV20-1 and J is TRBJ2-7; D might be TRBD1 or TRBD2, each matching 5 bases. CDR1 and CDR2 (germline): DFQATT, SNEGSKA (reference sequence). The V and J ends lost 2 bases and 7 bases respectively, with 21 bases between them. There are 15 residues in the CDR3. The CDR3 spells CSARITGTMGVEQYF. DNA for the CDR3: TGCAGTGCTAGAATCACCGGGACCATGGGCGTGGAGCAGTACTTC.

In this sample, this clonotype turned up many times. The DNA for the CDR3 is TGTGCCAGCAGTCCGTTTCCGGGTTCCGGGCTTGATGAGCAGTTCTTC. Translated: CASSPFPGSGLDEQFF. V gene TRBV12-3 or TRBV12-4 combines with J gene TRBJ2-1; D ambiguous. The V gene lost 5 bases and the J gene lost 8 bases, with 22 bases spanning the gap. The CDR3 totals 16 residues.

In its sample, this clonotype was seen many times. The rearrangement links TRBV7-9 to TRBJ1-1, with D unclear. The CDR3 runs to 13 residues. Trimming took 5 bases from V and 2 from J, leaving 9 bases between them. The germline gives CDR1 SEHNR, CDR2 FQNEAQ (reference sequence). Written as DNA, the CDR3 is TGTGCCAGCAGCCAACGAGCTAACACTGAAGCTTTCTTT. Its translation: CASSQRANTEAFF.

This clonotype was found many times. The rearrangement joins TRBV29-1 to TRBJ1-2, with D tentatively TRBD1 (6 bases). With 6 bases removed from V and 4 bases from J, the gap between germline ends came to 18 bases. The V gene's germline CDR1 is SQVTM and CDR2 ANQGSEA. The CDR3 contains 14 residues. CDR3 protein: CSVEEEGEGYGYTF. Here the CDR3 DNA reads TGCAGCGTCGAGGAGGAGGGGGAGGGCTATGGCTACACCTTC.

This clonotype has just a few counts. This chain links TRBV20-1 with TRBJ2-1; 8 nucleotides agree with TRBD2. J was trimmed by 3 bases and V by 5 bases; bases with no gene match: 3. Germline V gene lookup returns CDR1 DFQATT and CDR2 SNEGSKA (reference sequence). The CDR3 spans 13 residues. The CDR3 DNA is TGCAGTGCTCCCGGGACTAGCTACAATGAGCAGTTCTTC. This gives the protein CSAPGTSYNEQFF.

The CDR3 loop reads CASSFGPDWEDYGYTF. The CDR3 region has the DNA TGTGCCAGCAGCTTTGGCCCGGACTGGGAAGACTATGGCTACACCTTC. The chain employs TRBV7-3 and TRBJ1-2; D call uncertain. The CDR3 spans 16 residues. Per the germline V gene, CDR1 is SGHTA and CDR2 is FQGTGA. Deletions cut 3 bases from V and 3 bases from J, with 17 bases between.

With respect to this clonotype: This may be a read error, as it is one base from a much larger clone. The J gene is TRBJ2-7, the V gene TRBV6-1; TRBD2 might be the D (5 bases). Germline loops: CDR1 MNHNS, CDR2 SASEGT. The CDR3 has 15 residues. The CDR3 is CASRIATIQVPERYF. The DNA for the CDR3 is TGTGCCAGCAGGATAGCGACTATTCAAGTGCCCGAGCGGTACTTC.

The chain has TRBV28 and TRBJ2-1; 8 bases fit TRBD2. The CDR3 loop spans 16 amino acids. V gave up 2 bases and J gave up 7 bases; unmatched junction bases: 10. Germline V gene sequence: CDR1 MDHEN, CDR2 SYDVKM. CDR3 sequence (DNA): TGTGCCAGCAGTTTAGCCGTCGGGGGGGGCCAGAATGAGCAGTTCTTC. It is translated as CASSLAVGGGQNEQFF.

The genes are TRBV5-1 and TRBJ2-2; the match to TRBD1 covers 11 bases. The germline V gene has CDR1 SGHRS and CDR2 YFSETQ. This CDR3 contains 16 residues. Losses at the gene ends were 2 bases for V and 6 bases for J; bases not matched to a gene: 6. The CDR3 nucleotides are TGCGCCAGCAGCTTAAGGACAGGGGGCCTTCCCGGGGAGCTGTTTTTT. The encoded protein is CASSLRTGGLPGELFF. Full variable domain (rest looked up from reference TRBV5-1 and TRBJ2-2): KAGVTQTPRYLIKTRGQQVTLSCSPISGHRSVSWYQQTPGQGLQFLFEYFSETQRNKGNFPGRFSGRQFSNSRSEMNVSTLELGDSALYLCASSLRTGGLPGELFFGEGSRLTVL.

This chain uses TRBV19 with TRBJ1-1; a weak D match, TRBD1 (5 bases). From germline, CDR1 is LNHDA and CDR2 SQIVND (reference sequence). The CDR3 length is 15 residues. V was shortened by 7 bases and J by 0 bases, with 15 bases between the two germline ends. The CDR3 here is CASILSGGLNTEAFF. CDR3 sequence (DNA): TGTGCCAGTATCCTTAGCGGGGGTCTGAACACTGAAGCTTTCTTT.